The source of this T cell receptor (beta chain) is a study of human T cells and chemical hapten exposure. Study background: There were weekly diphenylcyclopropenone doses to the scalp for patients throughout the approximately 25-week study.

The time point here: patch test 1, 2 weeks after DPC sensitization. Indicated treatment: therapeutic diphenylcyclopropenone sensitization with weekly scalp DPC. It was unfractionated whole blood from which total RNA was extracted. In the study's own analysis: Across samples, TCR counts had a median of roughly 98,000 and ranged from roughly 23,224 to 700,000. TCRdb independently ran MiXCR on the RACE reads; one entry per CDR3 protein. The V and J calls and clone size come from TCRdb's table, not from the authors' own analysis. The data show 340,000 or so distinct CDR3 sequences, around 7% seen once. In its sample, this clonotype was seen many times. The sequences come from whole blood, collected in connection with sensitization to the hapten diphenylcyclopropenone (DPC). This clonotype originated in a woman aged 18 to 35 with alopecia areata. Some clones in this sample may be carry-over from other donors' samples.

The CDR3 DNA reads TGTGCCAGCAGCTTAAGAGGAGAGACCCAGTACTTC. This gives the protein CASSLRGETQYF. The chain carries TRBV7-3 and TRBJ2-5; D unresolved. Germline V lookup: CDR1 SGHTA, CDR2 FQGTGA. This CDR3 has 12 amino acids. V dropped 1 base and J dropped 4 bases, with 4 bases sitting between them.